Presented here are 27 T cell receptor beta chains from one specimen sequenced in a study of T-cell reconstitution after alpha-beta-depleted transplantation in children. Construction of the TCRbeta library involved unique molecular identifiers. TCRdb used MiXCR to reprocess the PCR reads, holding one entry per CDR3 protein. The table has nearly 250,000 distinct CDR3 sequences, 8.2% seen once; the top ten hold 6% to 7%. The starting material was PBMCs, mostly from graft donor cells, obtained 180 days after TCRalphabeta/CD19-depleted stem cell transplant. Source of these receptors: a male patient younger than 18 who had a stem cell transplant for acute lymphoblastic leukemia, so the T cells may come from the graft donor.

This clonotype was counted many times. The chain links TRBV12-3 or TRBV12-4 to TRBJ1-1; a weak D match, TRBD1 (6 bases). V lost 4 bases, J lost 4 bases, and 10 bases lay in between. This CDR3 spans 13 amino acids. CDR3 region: CASSSGRGTEAFF. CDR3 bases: TGTGCCAGCAGTTCTGGCAGGGGCACTGAAGCTTTCTTT.

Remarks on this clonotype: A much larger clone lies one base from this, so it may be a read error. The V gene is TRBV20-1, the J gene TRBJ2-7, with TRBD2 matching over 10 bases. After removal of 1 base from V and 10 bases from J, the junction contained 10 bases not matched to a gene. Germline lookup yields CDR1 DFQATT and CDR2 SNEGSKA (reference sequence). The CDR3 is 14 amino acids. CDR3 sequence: CSARGTSGVRDQYF. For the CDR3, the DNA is TGCAGTGCTAGAGGGACTAGCGGAGTGAGGGACCAGTACTTC.

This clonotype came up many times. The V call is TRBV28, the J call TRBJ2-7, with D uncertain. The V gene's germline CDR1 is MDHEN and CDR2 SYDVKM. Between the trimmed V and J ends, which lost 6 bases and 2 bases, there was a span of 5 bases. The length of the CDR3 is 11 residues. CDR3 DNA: TGTGCCAGCAGCTCTGCCTACGAGCAGTACTTC. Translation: CASSSAYEQYF.

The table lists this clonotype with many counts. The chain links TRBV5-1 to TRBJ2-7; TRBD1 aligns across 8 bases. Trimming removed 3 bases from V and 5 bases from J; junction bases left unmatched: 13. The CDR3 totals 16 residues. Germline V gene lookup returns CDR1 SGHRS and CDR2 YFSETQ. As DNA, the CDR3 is TGCGCCAGCAGCTGGACGAGGGACAGGCCACGCCACGAGCAGTACTTC. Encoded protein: CASSWTRDRPRHEQYF.

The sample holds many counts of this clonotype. CDR3 nucleotides: TGCAGCTCGCGACAGGGACACGGCTACACCTTC. Translation gives CSSRQGHGYTF. The chain combines TRBV29-1 with TRBJ1-2; 7 bases align to TRBD1. Trimming removed 8 bases from V and 8 bases from J; junction bases left unmatched: 8. The CDR3 is made up of 11 amino acids. Looked up from germline, CDR1 is SQVTM and CDR2 is ANQGSEA.

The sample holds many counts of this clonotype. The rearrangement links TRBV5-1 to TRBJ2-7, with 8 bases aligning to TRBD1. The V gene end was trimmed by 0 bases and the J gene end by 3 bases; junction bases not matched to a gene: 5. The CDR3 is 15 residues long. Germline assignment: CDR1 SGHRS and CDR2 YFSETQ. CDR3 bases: TGCGCCAGCAGCTTGGAGACAGGGGACCTCTACGAGCAGTACTTC. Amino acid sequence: CASSLETGDLYEQYF.

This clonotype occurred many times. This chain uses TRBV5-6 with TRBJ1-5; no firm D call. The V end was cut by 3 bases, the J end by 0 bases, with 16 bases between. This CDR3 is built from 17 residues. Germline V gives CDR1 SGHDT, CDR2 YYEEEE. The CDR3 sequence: CASSSLAEAFSNQPQHF. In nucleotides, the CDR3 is TGTGCCAGCAGCTCGCTTGCGGAGGCCTTTAGCAATCAGCCCCAGCATTTT.

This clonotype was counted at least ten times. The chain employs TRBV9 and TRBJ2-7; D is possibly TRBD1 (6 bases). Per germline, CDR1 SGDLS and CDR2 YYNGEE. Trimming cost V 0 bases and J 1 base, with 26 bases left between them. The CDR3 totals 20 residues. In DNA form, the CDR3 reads TGTGCCAGCAGCGTAGGATTGGCCGCGCGCCAGACAGGCCCTTCCTACGAGCAGTACTTC. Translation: CASSVGLAARQTGPSYEQYF.

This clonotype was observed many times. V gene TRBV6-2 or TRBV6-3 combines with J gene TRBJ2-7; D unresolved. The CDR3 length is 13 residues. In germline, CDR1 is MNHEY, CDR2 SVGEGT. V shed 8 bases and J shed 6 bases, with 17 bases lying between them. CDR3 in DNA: TGTGCCAGCGGTAAACGAAACCTCGTCGAGCAGTACTTC. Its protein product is CASGKRNLVEQYF.

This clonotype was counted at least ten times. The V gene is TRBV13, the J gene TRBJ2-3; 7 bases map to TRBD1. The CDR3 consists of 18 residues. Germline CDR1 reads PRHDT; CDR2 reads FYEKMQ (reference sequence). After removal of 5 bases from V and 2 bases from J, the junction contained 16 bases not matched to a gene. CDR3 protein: CASSATYPGQRPTDTQYF. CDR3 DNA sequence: TGTGCCAGCAGCGCGACCTATCCGGGACAGAGGCCCACAGATACGCAGTATTTT.

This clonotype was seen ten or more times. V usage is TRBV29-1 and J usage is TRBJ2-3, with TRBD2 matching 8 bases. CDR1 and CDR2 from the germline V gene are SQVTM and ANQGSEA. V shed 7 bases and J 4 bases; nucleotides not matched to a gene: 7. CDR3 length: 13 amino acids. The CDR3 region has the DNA TGCAGCGATCCAGCGGGAGTACCAGATACGCAGTATTTT. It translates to CSDPAGVPDTQYF.

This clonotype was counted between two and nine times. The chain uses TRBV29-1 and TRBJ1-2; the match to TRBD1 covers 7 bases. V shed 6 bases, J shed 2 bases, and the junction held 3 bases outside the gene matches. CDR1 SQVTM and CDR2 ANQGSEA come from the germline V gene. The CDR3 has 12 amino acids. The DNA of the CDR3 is TGCAGCGTGCCGACAGGGAACTATGGCTACACCTTC. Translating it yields CSVPTGNYGYTF.

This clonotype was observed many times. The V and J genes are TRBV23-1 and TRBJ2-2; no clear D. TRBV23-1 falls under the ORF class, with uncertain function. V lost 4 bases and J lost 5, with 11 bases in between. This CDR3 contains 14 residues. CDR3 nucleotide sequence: TGCGCCAGCAGTCGAATTCTTCCTACCGGGGAGCTGTTTTTT. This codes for CASSRILPTGELFF.

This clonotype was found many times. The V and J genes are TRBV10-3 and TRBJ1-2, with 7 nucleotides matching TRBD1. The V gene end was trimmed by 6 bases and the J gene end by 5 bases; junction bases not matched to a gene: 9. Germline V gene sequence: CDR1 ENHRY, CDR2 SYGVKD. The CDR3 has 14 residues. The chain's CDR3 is CAISARTGGYGYTF. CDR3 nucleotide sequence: TGTGCCATCAGCGCCCGGACAGGAGGGTATGGCTACACCTTC.

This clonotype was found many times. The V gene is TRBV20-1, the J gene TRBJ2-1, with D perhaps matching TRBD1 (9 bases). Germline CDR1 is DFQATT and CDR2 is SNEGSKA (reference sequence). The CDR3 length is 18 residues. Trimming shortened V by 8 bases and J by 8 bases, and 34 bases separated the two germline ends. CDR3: CSWLGTGMGGRPKDEQFF. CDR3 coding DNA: TGCAGTTGGCTGGGGACAGGGATGGGCGGGAGGCCAAAGGATGAGCAGTTCTTC.

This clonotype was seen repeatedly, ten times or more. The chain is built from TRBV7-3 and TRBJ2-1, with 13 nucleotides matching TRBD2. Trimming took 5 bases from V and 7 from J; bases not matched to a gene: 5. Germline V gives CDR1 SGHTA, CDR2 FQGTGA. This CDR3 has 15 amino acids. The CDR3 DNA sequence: TGTGCCAGCAGCCTGGGGACTAGCGGGATGAATGAGCAGTTCTTC. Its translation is CASSLGTSGMNEQFF.

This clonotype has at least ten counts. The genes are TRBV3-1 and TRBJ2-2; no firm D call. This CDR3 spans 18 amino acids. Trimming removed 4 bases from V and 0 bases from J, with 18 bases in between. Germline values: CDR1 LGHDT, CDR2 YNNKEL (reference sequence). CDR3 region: CASSLLPLGLANTGELFF. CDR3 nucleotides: TGTGCCAGCAGCCTTCTACCCTTAGGGCTCGCGAACACCGGGGAGCTGTTTTTT.

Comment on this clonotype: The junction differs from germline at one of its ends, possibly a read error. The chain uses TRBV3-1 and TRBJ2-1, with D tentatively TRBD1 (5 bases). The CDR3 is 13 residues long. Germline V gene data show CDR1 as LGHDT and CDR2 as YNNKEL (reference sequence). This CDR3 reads CASSRRQYNEEFF. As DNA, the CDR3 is TGTGCCAGCAGTCGCAGACAGTACAATGAGGAGTTCTTC.

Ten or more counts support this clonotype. The CDR3 reads CASSQESGIYNEQFF. CDR3 DNA sequence: TGCGCCAGCAGCCAAGAATCAGGGATCTACAATGAGCAGTTCTTC. The chain has TRBV4-3 and TRBJ2-1, with D perhaps matching TRBD1 (5 bases). Germline CDR1 is LGHNA and CDR2 is YSLEER. The CDR3 sequence is 15 residues long. V lost 0 bases and J 3 bases, leaving 9 bases between the germline ends.

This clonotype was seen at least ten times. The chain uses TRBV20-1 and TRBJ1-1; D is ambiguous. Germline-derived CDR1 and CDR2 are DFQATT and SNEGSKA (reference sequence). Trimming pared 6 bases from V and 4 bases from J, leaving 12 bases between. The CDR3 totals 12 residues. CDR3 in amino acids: CSALRESTEAFF. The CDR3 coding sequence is TGCAGTGCGCTAAGAGAGAGCACTGAAGCTTTCTTT.

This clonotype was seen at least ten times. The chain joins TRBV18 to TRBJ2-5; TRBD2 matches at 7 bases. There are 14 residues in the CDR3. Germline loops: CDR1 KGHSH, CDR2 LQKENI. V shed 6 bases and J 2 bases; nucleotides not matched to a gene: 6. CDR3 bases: TGTGCCAGCTCCGCGGGAGAACAGCAAGAGACCCAGTACTTC. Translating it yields CASSAGEQQETQYF.

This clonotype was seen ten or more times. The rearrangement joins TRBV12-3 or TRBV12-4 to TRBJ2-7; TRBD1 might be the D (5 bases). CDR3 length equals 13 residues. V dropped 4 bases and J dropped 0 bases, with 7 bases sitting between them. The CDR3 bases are TGTGCCAGCAGTTCCCAGGGCTCCTACGAGCAGTACTTC. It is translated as CASSSQGSYEQYF.

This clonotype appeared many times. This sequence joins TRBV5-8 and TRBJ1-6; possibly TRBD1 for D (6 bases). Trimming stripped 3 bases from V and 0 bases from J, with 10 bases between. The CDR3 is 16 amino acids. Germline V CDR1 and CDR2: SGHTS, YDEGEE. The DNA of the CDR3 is TGTGCCAGCAGCTACACAGGGAGCTCCTATAATTCACCCCTCCACTTT. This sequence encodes CASSYTGSSYNSPLHF.

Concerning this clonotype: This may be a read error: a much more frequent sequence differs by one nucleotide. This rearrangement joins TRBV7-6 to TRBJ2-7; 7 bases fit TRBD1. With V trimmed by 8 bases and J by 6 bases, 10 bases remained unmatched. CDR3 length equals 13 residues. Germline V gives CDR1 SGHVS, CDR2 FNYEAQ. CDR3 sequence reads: CASRDSEYCEQYF. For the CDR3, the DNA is TGTGCCAGCCGGGACAGTGAGTACTGCGAGCAGTACTTC.

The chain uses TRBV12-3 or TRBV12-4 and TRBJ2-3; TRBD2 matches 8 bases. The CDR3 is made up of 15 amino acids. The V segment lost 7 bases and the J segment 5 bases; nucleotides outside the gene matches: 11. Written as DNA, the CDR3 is TGTGCCAGCACTCATAGCGGGACCGCCGGAGATACGCAGTATTTT. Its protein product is CASTHSGTAGDTQYF.

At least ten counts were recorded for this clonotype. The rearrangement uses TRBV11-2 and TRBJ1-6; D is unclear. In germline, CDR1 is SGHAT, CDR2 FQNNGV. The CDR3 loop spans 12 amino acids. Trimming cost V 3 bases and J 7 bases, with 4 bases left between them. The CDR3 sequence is CASSFWNSPLHF. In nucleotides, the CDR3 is TGTGCCAGCAGCTTTTGGAATTCACCCCTCCACTTT.

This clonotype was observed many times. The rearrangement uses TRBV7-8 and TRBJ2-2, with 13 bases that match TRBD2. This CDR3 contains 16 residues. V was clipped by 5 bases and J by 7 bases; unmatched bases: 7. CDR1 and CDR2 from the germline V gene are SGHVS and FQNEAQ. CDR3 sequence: CASSPGLAGEIGELFF. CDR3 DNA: TGTGCCAGCAGCCCAGGACTAGCGGGAGAGATCGGGGAGCTGTTTTTT.